Listed below are T cell receptor beta chains from one sample, sequenced in a study of patients and donors after allogeneic stem cell transplantation. A single record per CDR3 protein comes from TCRdb applying MiXCR to the RT-PCR reads. The data contain roughly 960,000 distinct CDR3 sequences, about a sixth of them singletons. Sequencing used blood, either unsorted or a sorted T cell fraction (not recorded which). The receptor set was obtained from a human donor who was either an allogeneic HSCT recipient or a stem cell or donor lymphocyte infusion donor (not recorded which). It is not recorded whose cells these are; they may come from a transplant donor. Both conserved end residues are part of each CDR3. A D gene is named only where the DNA matches it firmly. Clone size is given for some rows only: seen once, a few or many times, or a class if the clone is expanded.

TRBV25-1,.,.,TRBJ2-1,TGTGCCAGCAGCCTGACCGGGACAAGAGGGAATGAGCAGTTCTTC,CASSLTGTRGNEQFF
TRBV7-3,.,TRBD2,TRBJ2-5,TGTGCCAGCAGCTTAAGGGGGACTAGCAGGGAGACCCAGTACTTC,CASSLRGTSRETQYF
TRBV5-1,few,TRBD2,TRBJ2-3,TGCGCCAGCAGCTTTGGAGCTAGCGGGAGGGCCGGTAATACGCAGTATTTT,CASSFGASGRAGNTQYF
TRBV27,.,TRBD2,TRBJ2-7,TGTGCCAGCAGACGTCAAGCGGCTAGCGGGGGGCTAAGCTCCTACGAGCAGTACTTC,CASRRQAASGGLSSYEQYF
TRBV6-1,few,TRBD1,TRBJ2-1,TGTGCCAGCAGAGTACAGGGGGCGACCTACAATGAGCAGTTCTTC,CASRVQGATYNEQFF
TRBV7-2,.,TRBD2,TRBJ2-1,TGTGCCAGCCATAGCGGGAACTCCTACAATGAGCAGTTCTTC,CASHSGNSYNEQFF
TRBV5-1,few,.,TRBJ2-3,TGCGCCAGCAGCGCCCTCGGGACGTCTAGCACAGATACGCAGTATTTT,CASSALGTSSTDTQYF
TRBV9,.,TRBD1,TRBJ1-2,TGTGCCAGCAGCACTCCGGGACAGTCCTATGGCTACACCTTC,CASSTPGQSYGYTF
TRBV4-2,once,.,TRBJ2-1,TGTGCCAGCAGCCAGGAGTCCGCGGGGAGCAATGAGCAGTTCTTC,CASSQESAGSNEQFF
TRBV4-1,.,.,TRBJ2-1,TGCGCCAGCAGCCTCCACCCGGGCAGCGGCAATGAGCAGTTCTTC,CASSLHPGSGNEQFF
TRBV18,few,.,TRBJ2-2,TGTGCCAGCTCACCATTCGCGACAGCAAACACCGGGGAGCTGTTTTTT,CASSPFATANTGELFF
TRBV12-3/TRBV12-4,few,.,TRBJ1-2,TGTGCCAGCAGTTTAGATACGGGGCTCTATGGCTACACCTTC,CASSLDTGLYGYTF
TRBV7-8,.,.,TRBJ2-3,TGTGCCAGCAGCTTATGGTCTGAAGCAGATACGCAGTATTTT,CASSLWSEADTQYF
TRBV4-2,.,.,TRBJ2-5,TGTGCCAGCAGCCAAGTGCTCCAAGAGACCCAGTACTTC,CASSQVLQETQYF
TRBV6-6,few,.,TRBJ2-5,TGTGCCAGCAGTTACAGGGTTTTAGAGACCCAGTACTTC,CASSYRVLETQYF
TRBV27,.,.,TRBJ1-2,TGTGCCAGCAGTTTCATGGGGTTAAACTATGGCTACACCTTC,CASSFMGLNYGYTF
TRBV7-9,.,.,TRBJ2-5,TGTGCCAGCAGCTCAGAGGGGGAGGAGACCCAGTACTTC,CASSSEGEETQYF
TRBV18,.,TRBD1,TRBJ1-2,TGTGCCAGCTCACCACTACAGGGGGATTATGGCTACACCTTC,CASSPLQGDYGYTF
TRBV6-1,many,.,TRBJ2-2,TGTGCCAGCAGAAGTAGAGACACCGGGGAGCTGTTTTTT,CASRSRDTGELFF
TRBV24-1,few,.,TRBJ2-2,TGTGCCACCAGTGATCCCGGACGAGGCTTTCCCGGGGAGCTGTTTTTT,CATSDPGRGFPGELFF
TRBV7-9,many,TRBD2,TRBJ2-4,TGTGCCAGCAGCTCTAGCGGGAGGTTACAGTACTTC,CASSSSGRLQYF
TRBV5-1,few,.,TRBJ1-4,TGCGCCAGCAGCTGGAGGGAATCGGCAGGGAGTGAAAAACTGTTTTTT,CASSWRESAGSEKLFF
TRBV20-1,few,.,TRBJ1-5,TGCAGTGCTAGAGTGGCAAGTAGCAATCAGCCCCAGCATTTT,CSARVASSNQPQHF
TRBV7-9,many,.,TRBJ2-7,TGTGCCAGCAGCTTAGATCCAGGGGCTGACTACGAGCAGTACTTC,CASSLDPGADYEQYF
TRBV13,few,TRBD1,TRBJ1-1,TGTGCCAGCAGGTTGGGGAGAACAGGGGCTGAAGCTTTCTTT,CASRLGRTGAEAFF
TRBV20-1,few,.,TRBJ2-4,TGCAGTGCTAGTTCACAGCTCCAGAAAAACATTCAGTACTTC,CSASSQLQKNIQYF
TRBV6-5,many,.,TRBJ2-5,TGTGCCAGCAGTTATAATAAACAGCTCCAAGAGACCCAGTACTTC,CASSYNKQLQETQYF
TRBV2,few,.,TRBJ2-1,TGTGCCACCAAGGACAGTTACAATGAGCAGTTCTTC,CATKDSYNEQFF
TRBV20-1,.,.,TRBJ1-5,TGCAGTGCTACAGGGAAACGCAATCAGCCCCAGCATTTT,CSATGKRNQPQHF
TRBV6-1,few,TRBD1,TRBJ1-3,TGTGCCAGCAGCACCAACAGGGGCTCTGGAAACACCATATATTTT,CASSTNRGSGNTIYF
TRBV7-9,few,TRBD2,TRBJ2-3,TGTGCCAGCAGTACTAGCGGGATCACAGATACGCAGTATTTT,CASSTSGITDTQYF
TRBV2,few,TRBD2,TRBJ2-2,TGTGCCTCATTGGGCGGGGGGATCACCGGGGAGCTGTTTTTT,CASLGGGITGELFF
TRBV2,.,.,TRBJ1-1,TGTGCCAGCAGGGGACTTGCGAGGGGAGTTGAAGCTTTCTTT,CASRGLARGVEAFF
TRBV20-1,.,.,TRBJ2-7,TGCAGTGCTAGAGATTTGGAGGACAGCACCTACGAGCAGTACTTC,CSARDLEDSTYEQYF
TRBV9,.,.,TRBJ2-3,TGTGCCAGCAGCGTAGATCCAGGTTCCACAGATACGCAGTATTTT,CASSVDPGSTDTQYF
TRBV28,few,.,TRBJ1-5,TGTGCCAGCACCCCTCGGCTACGGAATCAGCCCCAGCATTTT,CASTPRLRNQPQHF
TRBV5-1,few,TRBD1,TRBJ1-1,TGCGCCAGCAGCTTGTCGCCCTGGGGACAGGTGAACACTGAAGCTTTCTTT,CASSLSPWGQVNTEAFF
TRBV5-1,once,.,TRBJ2-7,TGCGCCAGCAGCGCACAAGGATTCATAGGCTCCTACGAGCAGTACTTC,CASSAQGFIGSYEQYF
TRBV4-2,.,.,TRBJ2-7,TGTGCCAGCAGCCAAGTATCGCGGCAGCTCCTAGGCGAGCAGTACTTC,CASSQVSRQLLGEQYF
TRBV4-2,many,.,TRBJ1-5,TGTGCCAGCAGCCAAGATCTCCTGCGGAATCAGCCCCAGCATTTT,CASSQDLLRNQPQHF
TRBV5-1,few,.,TRBJ2-1,TGCGCCAGCAGCTTGACCCTCGGAGAGCAGTTCTTC,CASSLTLGEQFF
TRBV15,.,.,TRBJ2-1,TGTGCCACCAGCAGCGACTTCAGGGCGGCAAGCTACAATGAGCAGTTCTTC,CATSSDFRAASYNEQFF
TRBV27,many,.,TRBJ2-7,TGTGCCAGCAGAGGTCAGGGCTACGAGCAGTACTTC,CASRGQGYEQYF
TRBV27,many,.,TRBJ2-7,TGTGCCAGCAGCTTATCCGGGGGCTTCTCCTACGAGCAGTACTTC,CASSLSGGFSYEQYF
TRBV7-9,.,TRBD1,TRBJ1-1,TGTGGCAGCAGCTTACGACAGGGGCAGATCACTGAAGCTTTCTTT,CGSSLRQGQITEAFF
TRBV3-1,few,.,TRBJ2-7,TGTGCCAGCAGCCAGGGTCTAGCTTCTACCTACGAGCAGTACTTC,CASSQGLASTYEQYF
TRBV5-5,few,.,TRBJ2-1,TGTGCCAGCAGCTTTGTCTTCAACAATGAGCAGTTCTTC,CASSFVFNNEQFF
TRBV24-1,many,TRBD1,TRBJ2-3,TGTGCCATGACAGGGGAGAGCACAGATACGCAGTATTTT,CAMTGESTDTQYF
TRBV7-9,.,.,TRBJ2-1,TGTGCCTGCCCCAAGGCGAATGAGCAGTTCTTC,CACPKANEQFF
TRBV7-6,few,.,TRBJ2-2,TGTGCCAGCAGCCGAACCGACTGGGACGTTTCAGAGGAGCTGTTTTTT,CASSRTDWDVSEELFF
TRBV20-1,few,.,TRBJ2-2,TGCAGTGCCCCGGACAGACTAAACACCGGGGAGCTGTTTTTT,CSAPDRLNTGELFF
TRBV2,.,.,TRBJ1-4,TGTGCCAGCAGCGTCCGGGAGACAACTAATGAAAAACTGTTTTTT,CASSVRETTNEKLFF
TRBV6-2/TRBV6-3,.,TRBD1,TRBJ2-5,TGTGCCAGCAGTTACTCGAGGGACAGGACATCCCCCCAGTACTTC,CASSYSRDRTSPQYF
TRBV20-1,.,TRBD2,TRBJ2-3,TGCAGTGCTAGAGTATCCCCCGGACTAGCGATCACAGATACGCAGTATTTT,CSARVSPGLAITDTQYF
TRBV12-3/TRBV12-4,.,.,TRBJ1-5,TGTGCCAGCAGTTTAGTACAGGGACGATATAGCAATCAGCCCCAGCATTTT,CASSLVQGRYSNQPQHF
TRBV20-1,few,TRBD1,TRBJ1-1,TGCAGTGCCAGGGGGTCAAGGGAGTCCGAAGCTTTCTTT,CSARGSRESEAFF
TRBV20-1,few,TRBD2,TRBJ2-3,TGCAGTGCTCAGCTAGCGGGGTGGGCAGATACGCAGTATTTT,CSAQLAGWADTQYF
TRBV6-1,.,TRBD2,TRBJ2-2,TGTGCCAGCAGGCCTAGCGGGAGGGCCGGGGACACCGGGGAGCTGTTTTTT,CASRPSGRAGDTGELFF
TRBV20-1,few,TRBD1,TRBJ1-4,TGCAGTGCTAGTCCACCACAGGGGGCAACTAATGAAAAACTGTTTTTT,CSASPPQGATNEKLFF